Sequencing of this T cell receptor beta chain was carried out in a study of somatic mutations in cytotoxic T cells in rheumatoid arthritis. Flow cytometry was used to check the purity of CD4+ and CD8+ cells, which had been isolated by positive magnetic bead selection. This CDR3 comprises 15 residues. Germline V gene lookup returns CDR1 LGHNA and CDR2 YSLEER. Trimming removed 1 base at V and 0 bases at J, with 7 bases between. On this clone itself: Its antigen is as yet unknown.

How the authors handled the data: Matches were rare between published virus-specific TCRB sequences and patient CD8+ clones exceeding 1%. Measured with immunoSEQ multiplex PCR; TCRdb has only the in-frame clones, and not every one. V and J calls and clone size follow that table, whereas D and trimming were derived from the DNA. The sample contains 10,000 or so clones, 55% to 85% of which appear only once. Overall study results and limits: Measured CD8+ T-cell clonality, a value compared between rheumatoid arthritis patients and age-matched healthy controls, did not differ significantly.

The receptor comes from an adult with rheumatoid arthritis. The chain is built from TRBV4-3 and TRBJ2-1, with a possible D match to TRBD2 (5 bases). The specimen was CD8+ T cells sorted from blood. The CDR3 region is CASSQGGPSYNEQFF. CDR3 sequence (DNA): TGCGCCAGCAGCCAAGGCGGGCCCTCCTACAATGAGCAGTTCTTC.